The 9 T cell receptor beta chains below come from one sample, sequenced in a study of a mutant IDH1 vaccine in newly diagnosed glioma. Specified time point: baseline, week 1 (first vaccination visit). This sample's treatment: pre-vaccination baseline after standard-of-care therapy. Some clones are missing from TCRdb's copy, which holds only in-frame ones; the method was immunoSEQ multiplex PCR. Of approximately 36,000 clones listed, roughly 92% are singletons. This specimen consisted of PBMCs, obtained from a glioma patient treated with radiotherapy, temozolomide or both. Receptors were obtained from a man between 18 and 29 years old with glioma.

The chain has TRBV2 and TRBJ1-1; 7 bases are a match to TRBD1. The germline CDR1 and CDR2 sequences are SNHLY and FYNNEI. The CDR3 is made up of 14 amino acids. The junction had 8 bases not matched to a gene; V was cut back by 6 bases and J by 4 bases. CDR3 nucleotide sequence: TGTGCCAGCAGCGGGCAGGGGGTCCTCACTGAAGCTTTCTTT. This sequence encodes CASSGQGVLTEAFF.

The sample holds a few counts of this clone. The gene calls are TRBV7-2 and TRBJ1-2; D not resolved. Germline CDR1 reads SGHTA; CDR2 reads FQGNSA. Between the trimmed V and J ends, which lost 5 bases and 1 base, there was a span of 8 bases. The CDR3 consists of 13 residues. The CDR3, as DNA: TGTGCCAGCAGCAAGGACGTTAACTATGGCTACACCTTC. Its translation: CASSKDVNYGYTF. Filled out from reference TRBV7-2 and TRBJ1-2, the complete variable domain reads GAGVSQSPSNKVTEKGKDVELRCDPISGHTALYWYRQSLGQGLEFLIYFQGNSAPDKSGLPSDRFSAERTGGSVSTLTIQRTQQEDSAVYLCASSKDVNYGYTFGSGTRLTVV.

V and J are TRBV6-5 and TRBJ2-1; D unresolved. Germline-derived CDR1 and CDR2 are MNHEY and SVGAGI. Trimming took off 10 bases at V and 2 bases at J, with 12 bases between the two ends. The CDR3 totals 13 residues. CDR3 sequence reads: CATSTGTYNEQFF. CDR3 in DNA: TGTGCCACCTCTACTGGGACCTACAATGAGCAGTTCTTC.

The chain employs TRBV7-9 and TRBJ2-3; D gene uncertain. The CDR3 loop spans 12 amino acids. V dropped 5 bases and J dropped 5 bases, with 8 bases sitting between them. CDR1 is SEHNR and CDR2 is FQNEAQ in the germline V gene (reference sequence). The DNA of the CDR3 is TGTGCCAGCAGCACGGTCATAGATACGCAGTATTTT. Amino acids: CASSTVIDTQYF.

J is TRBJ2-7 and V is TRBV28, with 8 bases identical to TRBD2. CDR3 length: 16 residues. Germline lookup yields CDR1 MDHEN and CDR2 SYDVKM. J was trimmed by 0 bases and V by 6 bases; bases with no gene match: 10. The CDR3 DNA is TGTGCCAGCAGCTCCCCCCACAGCGGGGGCTCCTACGAGCAGTACTTC. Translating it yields CASSSPHSGGSYEQYF. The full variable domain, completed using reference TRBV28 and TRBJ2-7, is DVKVTQSSRYLVKRTGEKVFLECVQDMDHENMFWYRQDPGLGLRLIYFSYDVKMKEKGDIPEGYSVSREKKERFSLILESASTNQTSMYLCASSSPHSGGSYEQYFGPGTRLTVT.

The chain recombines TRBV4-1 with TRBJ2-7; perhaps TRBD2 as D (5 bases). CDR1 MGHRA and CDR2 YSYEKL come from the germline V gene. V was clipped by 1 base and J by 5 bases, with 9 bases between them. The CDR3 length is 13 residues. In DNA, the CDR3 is TGCGCCAGCAGCCAAGTCGGGGTCCACGAGCAGTACTTC. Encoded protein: CASSQVGVHEQYF.

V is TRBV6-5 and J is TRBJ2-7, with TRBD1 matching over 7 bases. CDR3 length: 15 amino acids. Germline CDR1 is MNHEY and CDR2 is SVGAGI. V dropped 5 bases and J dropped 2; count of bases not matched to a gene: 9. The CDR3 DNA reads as TGTGCCAGCAGTATACGACAGGGCCGAACCTACGAGCAGTACTTC. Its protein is CASSIRQGRTYEQYF.

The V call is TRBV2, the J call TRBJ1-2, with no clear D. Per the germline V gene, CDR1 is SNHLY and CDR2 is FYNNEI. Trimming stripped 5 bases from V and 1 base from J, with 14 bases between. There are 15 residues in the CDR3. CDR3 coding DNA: TGTGCCAGCAGTCCAAGCTCCCGGGGTAACTATGGCTACACCTTC. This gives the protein CASSPSSRGNYGYTF.

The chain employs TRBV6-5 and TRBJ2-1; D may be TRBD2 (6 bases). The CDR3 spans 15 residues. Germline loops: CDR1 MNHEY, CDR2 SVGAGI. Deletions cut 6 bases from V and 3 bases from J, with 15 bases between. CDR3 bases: TGTGCCAGCAGCCCCCGAGCGGGCCTCTACAATGAGCAGTTCTTC. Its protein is CASSPRAGLYNEQFF.